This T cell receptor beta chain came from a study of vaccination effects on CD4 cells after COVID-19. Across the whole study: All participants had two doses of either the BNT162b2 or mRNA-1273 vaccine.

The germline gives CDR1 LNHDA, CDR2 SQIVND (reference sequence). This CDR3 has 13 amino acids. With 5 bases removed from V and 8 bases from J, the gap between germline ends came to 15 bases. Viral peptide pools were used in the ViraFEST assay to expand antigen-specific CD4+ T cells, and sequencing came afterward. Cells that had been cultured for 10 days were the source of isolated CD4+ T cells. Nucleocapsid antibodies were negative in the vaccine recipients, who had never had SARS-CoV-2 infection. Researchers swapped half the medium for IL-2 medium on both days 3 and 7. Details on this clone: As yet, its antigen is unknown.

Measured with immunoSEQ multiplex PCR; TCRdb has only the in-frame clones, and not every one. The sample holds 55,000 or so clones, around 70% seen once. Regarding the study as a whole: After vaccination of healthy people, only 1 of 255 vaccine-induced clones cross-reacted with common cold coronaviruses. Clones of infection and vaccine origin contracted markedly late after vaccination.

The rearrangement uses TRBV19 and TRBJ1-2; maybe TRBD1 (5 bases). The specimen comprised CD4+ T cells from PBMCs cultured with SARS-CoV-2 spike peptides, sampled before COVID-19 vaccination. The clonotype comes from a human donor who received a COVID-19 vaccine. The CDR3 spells CASSPPGGYGYTF. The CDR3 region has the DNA TGTGCCAGTAGTCCCCCCGGGGGGTACGGCTACACCTTC.